The clone carrying this T cell receptor beta chain was recorded many times. Its specificity is not known. This sample is drawn from a study of T-cell reconstitution after alpha-beta-depleted transplantation in children. Study-wide findings and caveats: Once a year had passed after transplant, T-cell counts and diversity came mostly from newly produced T cells. Diversity of TCRbeta at day 60 was high in some patients, arising from surviving recipient T cells and thymic progenitors. Reportedly, only several hundred clones from non-depleted graft cells drove alpha-beta T-cell counts at about two months.

CDR3 length: 16 amino acids. Germline-derived CDR1 and CDR2 are SGHDN and FVKESK. With 3 bases clipped from V and 1 base from J, the junction kept 3 bases outside the gene matches. The authors prepared the TCRbeta library with unique molecular identifiers. TCRdb re-analysed the PCR reads in MiXCR, keeping a single row per CDR3 protein. The top ten clones hold just under 7.5% of a sample with 250,000 to 300,000 distinct CDR3 sequences, 10% of them seen once. The TCR originated in a boy under two years old with acute myeloid leukemia, due to receive a stem cell transplant. The rearrangement joins TRBV14 to TRBJ2-2, with TRBD1 matching 9 bases. The sequenced sample was PBMCs, obtained before TCRalphabeta/CD19-depleted stem cell transplant. The CDR3 is CASSHPGQGNTGELFF. CDR3 sequence (DNA): TGTGCCAGCAGCCACCCGGGACAGGGGAACACCGGGGAGCTGTTTTTT.